A single TCR beta chain is shown here with its context. What it binds is not known. The V end was cut by 1 base, the J end by 0 bases, with 7 bases between. Germline assignment: CDR1 SGHTA and CDR2 FQGNSA. This CDR3 spans 15 amino acids. This sample was taken from a study of T cell responses to AZD1222 COVID-19 vaccine. Notes on the study in general: CD4 TCRs associated with vaccination spanned spike, dominating at 160-218 and 743-854. White British people made up most donors, females outnumbered males, and clonal diversity was possibly underestimated. AZD1222 recipients seropositive at baseline numbered only five to seven. All repertoire sampling was performed exclusively after the peak T cell response.

Sequencing was performed with immunoSEQ multiplex PCR; in TCRdb, only in-frame clones are kept and a portion is missing. The sample consists of 130,000 or so clones, around nine tenths of them appearing once. V is TRBV7-2 and J is TRBJ1-3, with D unresolved. The clonotype originates from an adult in good health. The sequences come from peripheral blood, collected on day 0 of AZD1222 vaccination. The CDR3 loop is CASSLGLTSGNTIYF. CDR3 coding DNA: TGTGCCAGCAGCTTAGGACTTACCTCTGGAAACACCATATATTTT.